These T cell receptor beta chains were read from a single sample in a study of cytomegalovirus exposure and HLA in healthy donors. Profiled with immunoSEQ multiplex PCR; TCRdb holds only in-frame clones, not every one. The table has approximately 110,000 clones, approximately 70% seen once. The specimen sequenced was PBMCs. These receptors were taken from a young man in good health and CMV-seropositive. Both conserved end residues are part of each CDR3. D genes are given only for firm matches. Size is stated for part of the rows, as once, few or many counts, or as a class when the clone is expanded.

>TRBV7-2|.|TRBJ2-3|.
CASSLEVAGPTDTQYF
TGTGCCAGCAGCTTAGAAGTGGCGGGCCCCACAGATACGCAGTATTTT
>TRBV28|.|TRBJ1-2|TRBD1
CASSQGTEYDYTF
TGTGCCAGCAGTCAGGGGACAGAGTATGACTACACCTTC
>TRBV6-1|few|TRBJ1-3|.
CASSEVDSRNTIYF
TGTGCCAGCAGTGAAGTTGACTCAAGAAACACCATATATTTT
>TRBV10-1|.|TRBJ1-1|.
CASSHGGLMNTEAFF
TGCGCCAGCAGTCATGGGGGCCTTATGAACACTGAAGCTTTCTTT
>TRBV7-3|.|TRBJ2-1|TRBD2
CASSSKLAGGPNEQFF
TGTGCCAGCAGCTCTAAACTAGCGGGGGGGCCCAATGAGCAGTTCTTC
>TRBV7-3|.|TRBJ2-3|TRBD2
CASSLLGTIGSDTQYF
TGTGCCAGCAGCCTTCTGGGGACTATAGGATCAGATACGCAGTATTTT
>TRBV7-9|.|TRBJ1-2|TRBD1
CASSLDEWQGANYGYTF
TGTGCCAGCAGCTTAGATGAATGGCAGGGGGCTAACTATGGCTACACCTTC
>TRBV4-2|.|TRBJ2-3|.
CASSLTTTDTQYF
TGTGCCAGCAGTCTGACTACGACAGATACGCAGTATTTT
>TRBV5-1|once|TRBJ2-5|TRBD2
CASSLNKNAGGSETQYF
TGCGCCAGCAGCCTAAATAAGAATGCGGGAGGTAGCGAGACCCAGTACTTC
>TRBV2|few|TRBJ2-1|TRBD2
CASSPRGAGYNEQFF
TGTGCCAGCAGCCCGCGGGGGGCGGGGTACAATGAGCAGTTCTTC
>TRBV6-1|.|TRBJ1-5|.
CASSRGSSNQPQHF
TGTGCCAGCAGCCGAGGAAGTAGCAATCAGCCCCAGCATTTT
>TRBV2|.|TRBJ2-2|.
CASSIQGSKNTGELFF
TGTGCCAGCAGCATACAGGGTAGTAAGAACACCGGGGAGCTGTTTTTT
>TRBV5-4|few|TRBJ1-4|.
CASSLNREGEKLFF
TGTGCCAGCAGCCTCAACAGGGAGGGTGAAAAACTGTTTTTT
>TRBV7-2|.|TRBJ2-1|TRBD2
CASRLRETPYNEQFF
TGTGCCAGCAGGCTGCGGGAGACCCCCTACAATGAGCAGTTCTTC
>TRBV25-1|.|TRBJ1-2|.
CASSEWQGIDLNGYTF
TGTGCCAGCAGTGAATGGCAGGGAATAGACCTTAATGGCTACACCTTC
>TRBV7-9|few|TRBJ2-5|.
CASSLGPAGYGETQYF
TGTGCCAGCAGCTTAGGGCCTGCTGGGTACGGGGAGACCCAGTACTTC
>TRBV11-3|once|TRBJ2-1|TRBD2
CASSLSTSGRTIIDEQFF
TGTGCCAGCAGCTTGAGCACTAGCGGGAGGACTATTATAGATGAGCAGTTCTTC
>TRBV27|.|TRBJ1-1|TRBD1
CASSLGGGQGFFLNTEAFF
TGTGCCAGCAGTCTAGGCGGGGGACAGGGTTTTTTTTTGAACACTGAAGCTTTCTTT
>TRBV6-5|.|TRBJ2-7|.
CASRHLSQGKEQYF
TGTGCCAGCAGGCATCTATCGCAGGGGAAGGAGCAGTACTTC
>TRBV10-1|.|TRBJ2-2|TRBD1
CASSDTGTGLMGWAGELFF
TGCGCCAGCAGTGACACCGGGACAGGGCTAATGGGATGGGCCGGGGAGCTGTTTTTT
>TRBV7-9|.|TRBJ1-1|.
CASSLAVRRWTEAFF
TGTGCCAGCAGCTTAGCGGTCCGACGTTGGACTGAAGCTTTCTTC
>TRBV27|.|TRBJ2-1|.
CASTTSGTPRPNEQFF
TGTGCCAGCACCACTTCCGGGACACCCCGGCCCAATGAGCAGTTCTTC
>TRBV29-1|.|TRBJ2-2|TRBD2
CSVILQGAQRLAGGPNTGELFF
TGCAGCGTTATCTTGCAGGGGGCGCAGAGACTAGCGGGAGGACCGAACACCGGGGAGCTGTTTTTT
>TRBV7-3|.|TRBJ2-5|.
CASSINRVGETQYF
TGTGCCAGCAGCATAAACAGGGTTGGAGAGACCCAGTACTTC
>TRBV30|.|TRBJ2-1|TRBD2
CAWSVRLAGVQFF
TGTGCCTGGAGTGTACGGCTAGCGGGGGTGCAGTTCTTC
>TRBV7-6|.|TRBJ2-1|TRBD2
CASSLAAGGTNEQFF
TGTGCCAGCAGCTTAGCCGCCGGGGGGACCAATGAGCAGTTCTTC
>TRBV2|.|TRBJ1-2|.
CASSETGIGNYGYTF
TGTGCCAGCAGTGAAACGGGGATAGGTAACTATGGCTACACCTTC
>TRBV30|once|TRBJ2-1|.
CAWGGSLYMRNEQFF
TGTGCCTGGGGTGGGAGCTTATATATGCGCAATGAGCAGTTCTTC
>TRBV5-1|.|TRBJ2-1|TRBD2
CASSLVAGGPYNEQFF
TGCGCCAGCAGCTTGGTGGCGGGGGGGCCCTACAATGAGCAGTTCTTC
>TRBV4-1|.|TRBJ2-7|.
CASRAVGGVYEQYF
TGCGCCAGCAGGGCGGTAGGGGGGGTCTACGAGCAGTACTTC
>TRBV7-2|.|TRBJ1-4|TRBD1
CASSLARTGANEKLFF
TGTGCCAGCAGCTTAGCCCGGACAGGGGCGAATGAAAAACTGTTTTTT
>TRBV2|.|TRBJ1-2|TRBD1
CASSAGQGADGYTF
TGTGCCAGCAGTGCGGGACAGGGAGCTGATGGCTACACCTTC
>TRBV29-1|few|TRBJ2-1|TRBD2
CSVEEAGSGTYNEQFF
TGCAGCGTTGAAGAAGCGGGTAGCGGGACATACAATGAGCAGTTCTTC
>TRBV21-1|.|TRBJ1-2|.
CASSKAGPGKDLANYGYTF
TGTGCCAGCAGCAAAGCGGGCCCAGGGAAGGATCTGGCTAACTATGGCTACACCTTC
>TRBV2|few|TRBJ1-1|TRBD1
CASSLFDRVDALNTEAFF
TGTGCCAGCAGCTTATTTGACAGGGTCGACGCTTTGAACACTGAAGCTTTCTTT
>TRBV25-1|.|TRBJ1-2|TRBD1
CASSERDRPTGYTF
TGTGCCAGCAGTGAGCGGGACAGGCCGACCGGCTACACCTTC
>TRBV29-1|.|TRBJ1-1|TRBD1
CASTPTGEKASGAFF
TGCGCTTCAACCCCGACAGGGGAAAAGGCGAGCGGAGCTTTCTTT
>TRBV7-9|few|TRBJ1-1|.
CASSFVEGLTEAFF
TGTGCCAGCAGCTTCGTAGAGGGACTTACTGAAGCTTTCTTT
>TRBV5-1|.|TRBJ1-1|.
CASSLDSMNTEAFF
TGCGCCAGCAGCTTGGATTCAATGAACACTGAAGCTTTCTTT
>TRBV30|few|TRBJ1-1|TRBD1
CAWSYGRGRTEAFF
TGTGCCTGGAGTTACGGCAGGGGGCGTACTGAAGCTTTCTTT
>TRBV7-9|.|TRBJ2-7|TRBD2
CASSSGRGGIYEQYF
TGTGCCAGCAGCTCAGGACGGGGAGGGATCTACGAGCAGTACTTC
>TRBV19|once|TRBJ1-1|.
CASITYREVFGTEAFF
TGTGCCAGTATTACTTATAGGGAGGTATTTGGGACTGAAGCTTTCTTT
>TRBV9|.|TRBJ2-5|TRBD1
CASSGGQAQETQYF
TGTGCCAGCAGCGGAGGACAGGCCCAAGAGACCCAGTACTTC
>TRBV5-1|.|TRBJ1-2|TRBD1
CASSQDRDYGYTF
TGCGCCAGCAGCCAGGACAGGGACTATGGCTACACCTTC
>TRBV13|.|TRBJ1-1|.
CASSLSVGRPNTEAFF
TGTGCCAGCAGCTTATCAGTGGGCAGGCCAAACACTGAAGCTTTCTTT
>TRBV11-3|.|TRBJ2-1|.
CASSLGGPMIF
TGTGCCAGCAGCTTAGGGGGCCCCATGATCTTC
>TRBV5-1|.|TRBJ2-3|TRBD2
CASSLFGLARDTQYF
TGCGCCAGCAGCTTGTTCGGACTAGCGAGAGATACGCAGTATTTT
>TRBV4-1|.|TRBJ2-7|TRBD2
CVSSQETSSSYEQYF
TGCGTCAGCAGCCAAGAGACTAGCAGCTCCTACGAGCAGTACTTC